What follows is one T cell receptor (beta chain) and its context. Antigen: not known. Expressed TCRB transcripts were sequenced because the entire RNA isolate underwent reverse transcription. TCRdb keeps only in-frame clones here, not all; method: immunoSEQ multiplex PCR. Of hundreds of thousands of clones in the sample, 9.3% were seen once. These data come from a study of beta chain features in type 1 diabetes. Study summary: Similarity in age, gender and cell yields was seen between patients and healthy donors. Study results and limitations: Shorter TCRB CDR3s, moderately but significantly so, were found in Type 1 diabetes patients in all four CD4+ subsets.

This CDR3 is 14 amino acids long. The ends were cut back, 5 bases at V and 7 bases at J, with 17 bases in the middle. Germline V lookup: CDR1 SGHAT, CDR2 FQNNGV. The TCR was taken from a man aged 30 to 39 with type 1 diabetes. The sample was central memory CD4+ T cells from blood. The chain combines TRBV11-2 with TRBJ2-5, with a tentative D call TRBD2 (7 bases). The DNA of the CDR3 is TGTGCCAGCAGCCCCCAAGGGGGGGCGAGGACCCAGTACTTC. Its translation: CASSPQGGARTQYF. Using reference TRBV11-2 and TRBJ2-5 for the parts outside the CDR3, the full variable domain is EAGVAQSPRYKIIEKRQSVAFWCNPISGHATLYWYQQILGQGPKLLIQFQNNGVVDDSQLPKDRFSAERLKGVDSTLKIQPAKLEDSAVYLCASSPQGGARTQYFGPGTRLLVL.